These T cell receptor beta chains were read from a single sample in a study of blood T cells in healthy people across ages. TCRdb reprocessed the 5' RACE reads via MiXCR and lists one record per CDR3 protein. The table has 780,000 or so distinct CDR3 sequences, more than 50% seen once. The material sequenced was blood. These receptors were collected from a man aged 40-49 years in good health. CDR3s include the opening cysteine and the closing phenylalanine or tryptophan. A D gene is named only where the DNA matches it firmly. A clone size is listed for some rows: how often the clone was seen (once, few, many), or a class if it is expanded.

D,V,size,J,CDR3,DNA
NA,TRBV10-3,once,TRBJ1-1,CAIREGTLYTEAFF,TGTGCCATCAGGGAGGGGACCCTTTACACTGAAGCTTTCTTT
TRBD2,TRBV29-1,NA,TRBJ2-1,CSSRTSGKGFSYNEQFF,TGCAGCTCCCGGACTAGCGGTAAAGGCTTCTCCTACAATGAGCAGTTCTTC
NA,TRBV2,NA,TRBJ2-1,CASSEQGNYNEQFF,TGTGCCAGCAGTGAACAGGGGAACTACAATGAGCAGTTCTTC
TRBD1,TRBV5-1,NA,TRBJ1-1,CASSASPGGRAFF,TGCGCCAGCAGCGCATCTCCAGGGGGCAGAGCTTTCTTT
NA,TRBV9,NA,TRBJ2-5,CASSVDTQETQYF,TGTGCCAGCAGCGTAGACACCCAAGAGACCCAGTACTTC
NA,TRBV28,NA,TRBJ2-6,CASNGGGQSFSGANVLTF,TGTGCCAGCAATGGGGGAGGACAGAGTTTCTCTGGGGCCAACGTCCTGACTTTC
NA,TRBV7-3,NA,TRBJ2-1,CASSGTAVLYEQFF,TGTGCCAGCAGCGGGACCGCAGTTTTATATGAGCAGTTCTTC
NA,TRBV3-1,NA,TRBJ2-2,CASSQPPMYTGELFF,TGTGCCAGCAGCCAACCTCCGATGTACACCGGGGAGCTGTTTTTT
NA,TRBV5-1,NA,TRBJ2-7,CASRPDLSSYEQYF,TGCGCCAGCAGACCGGACCTAAGCTCCTACGAGCAGTACTTC
NA,TRBV20-1,few,TRBJ2-7,CSARDAISLHEQYF,TGCAGTGCTAGAGATGCTATTAGCTTACACGAGCAGTACTTC
NA,TRBV16,NA,TRBJ1-2,CASSQEGTTYGYTF,TGTGCCAGCAGCCAAGAGGGCACCACCTATGGCTACACCTTC
NA,TRBV5-4,NA,TRBJ1-4,CASSLEAGDEKLFF,TGTGCCAGCAGCTTGGAGGCAGGGGATGAAAAACTGTTTTTT
NA,TRBV28,NA,TRBJ2-3,CASSYDSSDTQYF,TGTGCCAGCAGTTACGACAGTTCGGATACGCAGTATTTT
NA,TRBV7-9,NA,TRBJ1-1,CASSFPLDTNTEAFF,TGTGCCAGCAGCTTTCCCCTAGATACGAACACTGAAGCTTTCTTT
NA,TRBV5-5,NA,TRBJ2-1,CASSVTVYPDEQFF,TGTGCCAGCAGCGTGACTGTTTATCCCGATGAGCAGTTCTTC
TRBD1,TRBV7-2,NA,TRBJ2-7,CASSMAGQAGEQYF,TGTGCCAGCAGCATGGCGGGACAGGCGGGAGAGCAGTACTTC
TRBD1,TRBV7-2,NA,TRBJ2-5,CASSSSSRGRRQETQYF,TGTGCCAGCAGCTCCTCCTCCAGGGGGAGACGGCAAGAGACCCAGTACTTC
TRBD1,TRBV28,NA,TRBJ2-5,CASSRNGQGWTQYF,TGTGCCAGCAGTCGAAACGGACAGGGTTGGACCCAGTACTTC
TRBD2,TRBV6-2/TRBV6-3,NA,TRBJ2-7,CASRLSGRGSYEQYF,TGTGCCAGCAGACTTAGCGGGAGAGGATCCTACGAGCAGTACTTC
NA,TRBV7-2,few,TRBJ2-7,CASSLDLWDDEQYF,TGTGCCAGCAGCTTGGACCTGTGGGACGACGAGCAGTACTTC
NA,TRBV28,few,TRBJ1-4,CASRSTGDNEKLFF,TGTGCCAGCAGGTCGACAGGAGATAATGAAAAACTGTTTTTT
TRBD2,TRBV5-1,NA,TRBJ2-7,CASSLSPGTTNEQYF,TGCGCCAGCAGCTTGTCTCCCGGGACTACTAATGAGCAGTACTTC
NA,TRBV11-2,NA,TRBJ2-7,CASSDNRVNYEQYF,TGTGCCAGCAGCGACAATAGAGTTAACTACGAGCAGTACTTC
TRBD1,TRBV6-4,NA,TRBJ2-7,CAAWDRAMVKSYEQYF,TGTGCCGCCTGGGACAGAGCCATGGTCAAGTCCTACGAGCAGTACTTC
NA,TRBV28,NA,TRBJ1-4,CASRAPSRKLFF,TGTGCCAGCAGGGCCCCTAGTCGTAAACTGTTTTTT
TRBD2,TRBV4-2,NA,TRBJ2-5,CASSQESGLGLAEETQYF,TGTGCCAGCAGCCAAGAATCGGGTTTGGGACTAGCGGAAGAGACCCAGTACTTC
TRBD2,TRBV7-2,NA,TRBJ2-1,CASSLSSGSIDEQFF,TGTGCCAGCAGCTTATCGAGCGGGAGCATTGATGAGCAGTTCTTC
TRBD1,TRBV27,NA,TRBJ1-2,CASKLQGADGYTF,TGTGCCAGCAAGCTACAGGGGGCGGATGGCTACACCTTC
NA,TRBV2,NA,TRBJ2-4,CASTRGEGTTKNIQYF,TGTGCCAGCACCCGGGGTGAGGGGACGACCAAAAACATTCAGTACTTC
TRBD1,TRBV7-2,few,TRBJ1-2,CASSLDRGFKNYGYTF,TGTGCCAGCAGTTTGGACAGGGGATTTAAAAACTATGGCTACACCTTC
TRBD2,TRBV29-1,NA,TRBJ2-1,CSVEDRASGSASYNEQFF,TGCAGCGTTGAAGATAGGGCTAGCGGGAGTGCCTCCTACAATGAGCAGTTCTTC
NA,TRBV7-9,NA,TRBJ2-5,CASSPPVNVRSQETQYF,TGTGCCAGCAGCCCACCCGTTAATGTGCGGTCGCAAGAGACCCAGTACTTC
NA,TRBV29-1,few,TRBJ2-3,CSVWGGTTDTQYF,TGCAGCGTTTGGGGCGGGACAACAGATACGCAGTATTTT
TRBD2,TRBV7-8,many,TRBJ2-1,CASSWSGEFSHNEQFF,TGTGCCAGCAGCTGGAGCGGGGAGTTCTCGCACAATGAGCAGTTCTTC
TRBD2,TRBV10-3,NA,TRBJ2-3,CATGTSGTDTQYF,TGTGCCACAGGGACTAGCGGAACAGATACGCAGTATTTT
TRBD1,TRBV11-2,NA,TRBJ1-5,CASSLDTSGQGSNQPQHF,TGTGCCAGCAGCTTAGATACTTCAGGACAGGGAAGCAATCAGCCCCAGCATTTT
NA,TRBV4-1,NA,TRBJ2-3,CASSQDGLIDTQYF,TGCGCCAGCAGCCAAGACGGACTAATAGATACGCAGTATTTT
NA,TRBV12-3/TRBV12-4,NA,TRBJ1-2,CASSYRARSQNGYTF,TGTGCCAGCAGTTACAGGGCCCGATCCCAGAATGGCTACACCTTC
NA,TRBV10-3,few,TRBJ2-3,CASLGRGSTDTQYF,TGTGCCAGCCTAGGGCGGGGCTCCACAGATACGCAGTATTTT
TRBD1,TRBV4-3,NA,TRBJ1-2,CASSQDFAGGYGYTF,TGCGCCAGCAGCCAAGATTTTGCAGGGGGCTATGGCTACACCTTC
NA,TRBV5-1,NA,TRBJ1-1,CASFLGVNTEAFF,TGCGCCAGCTTCCTCGGGGTGAACACTGAAGCTTTCTTT